This T cell receptor beta chain was identified during a study of CD4+ T cells in melanoma. Study-wide points: In melanoma, neoantigen-specific CD4+ T cells reportedly differed in differentiation state.

Using immunoSEQ multiplex PCR, the repertoire was profiled, and TCRdb retains in-frame clones only, with some absent. The sample carries about 14,000 clones, around 80% recorded once. Germline-derived CDR1 and CDR2 are MNHEY and SMNVEV (reference sequence). The CDR3 length is 15 residues. The V gene end was trimmed by 6 bases and the J gene end by 3 bases; junction bases not matched to a gene: 1. About this clone itself: The antigen is undetermined.

This clonotype originated in a human donor with melanoma. This sequence joins TRBV27 and TRBJ2-5; 16 bases agree with TRBD2. What was sequenced was cells from a culture (not recorded whether cultured in vitro). CDR3 nucleotide sequence: TGTGCCAGCAGGGGACTAGCGGGGGGGAAAGAGACCCAGTACTTC. Amino acid sequence: CASRGLAGGKETQYF.